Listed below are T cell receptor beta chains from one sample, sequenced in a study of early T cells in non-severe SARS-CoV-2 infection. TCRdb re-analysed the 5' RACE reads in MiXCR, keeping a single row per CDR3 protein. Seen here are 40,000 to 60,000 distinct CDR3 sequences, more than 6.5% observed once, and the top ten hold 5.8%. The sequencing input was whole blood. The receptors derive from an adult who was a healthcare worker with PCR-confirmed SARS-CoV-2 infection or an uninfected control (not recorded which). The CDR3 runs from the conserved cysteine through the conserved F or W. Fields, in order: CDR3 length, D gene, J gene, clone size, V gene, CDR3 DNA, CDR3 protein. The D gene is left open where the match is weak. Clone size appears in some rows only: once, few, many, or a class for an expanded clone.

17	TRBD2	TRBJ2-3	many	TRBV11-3	TGTGCCAGCAGCTTAGCGGTAGCGGGGTTAGACACAGATACGCAGTATTTT	CASSLAVAGLDTDTQYF
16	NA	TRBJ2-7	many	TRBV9	TGTGCCAGCAGCGTAGGGATAGGGCCTTCTCTCTACGAGCAGTACTTC	CASSVGIGPSLYEQYF
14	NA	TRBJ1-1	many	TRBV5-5	TGTGCCAGCAGCTTGCTGCTTGTGAACACTGAAGCTTTCTTT	CASSLLLVNTEAFF
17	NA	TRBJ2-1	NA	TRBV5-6	TGTGCCAGCAGCCGTGGGGACATCGTGATGATCTACAATGAGCAGTTCTTC	CASSRGDIVMIYNEQFF
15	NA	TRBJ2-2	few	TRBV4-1	TGCGCCAGCAGCCAAGAGATAGGGGGTGGCGGGGAGCTGTTTTTT	CASSQEIGGGGELFF
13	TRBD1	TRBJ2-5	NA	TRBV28	TGTGCCAGCAGTTCAGACAGGGAAGAGACCCAGTACTTC	CASSSDREETQYF
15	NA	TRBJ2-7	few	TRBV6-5	TGTGCCAGCACCTTGAATGAGGTGGGGCGCTACGAGCAGTACTTC	CASTLNEVGRYEQYF
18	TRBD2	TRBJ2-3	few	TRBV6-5	TGTGCCAGCAGTTACTCGAAATTTGGGACTAGCGGCACAGATACGCAGTATTTT	CASSYSKFGTSGTDTQYF
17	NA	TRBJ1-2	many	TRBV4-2	TGTGCCAGCAGCCATGAAGCCGCGGGGGCACAAAACTATGGCTACACCTTC	CASSHEAAGAQNYGYTF
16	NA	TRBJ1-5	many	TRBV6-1	TGTGCCAGCAGTGATGAAGGCCAGGCTCCAACTTTGCCCCAGCATTTT	CASSDEGQAPTLPQHF
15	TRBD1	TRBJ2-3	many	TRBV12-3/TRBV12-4	TGTGCCAGCAGATCAACAGGGGGCGTAACAGATACGCAGTATTTT	CASRSTGGVTDTQYF
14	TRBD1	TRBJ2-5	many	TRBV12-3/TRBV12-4	TGTGCCAGCAGTTTAGGACAGGGCCAAGAGACCCAGTACTTC	CASSLGQGQETQYF
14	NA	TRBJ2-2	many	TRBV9	TGTGCCAGCAGCGTGGGGGTGAACACCGGGGAGCTGTTTTTT	CASSVGVNTGELFF
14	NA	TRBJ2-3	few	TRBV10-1	TGCGCCAGCAGTGATGCGGGGAGCACAGATACGCAGTATTTT	CASSDAGSTDTQYF
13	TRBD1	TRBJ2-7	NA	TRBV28	TGTGCCAGCTCTGACAGGGTTTTTTACGAGCAGTACTTC	CASSDRVFYEQYF
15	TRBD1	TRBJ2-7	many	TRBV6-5	TGTGCCAGCAGAACCGACAGGGGAGTATCCTACGAGCAGTACTTC	CASRTDRGVSYEQYF
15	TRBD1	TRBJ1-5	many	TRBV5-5	TGTGCCAGCAGCAGGACAGGCTATAGCAATCAGCCCCAGCATTTT	CASSRTGYSNQPQHF
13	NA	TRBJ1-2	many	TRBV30	TGTGCCTGGAGCCAGGGAGCTAACTATGGCTACACCTTC	CAWSQGANYGYTF
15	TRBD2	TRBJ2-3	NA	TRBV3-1	TGTGCCAGCAGCAGACCGGGGGGGCCCACAGATACGCAGTATTTT	CASSRPGGPTDTQYF
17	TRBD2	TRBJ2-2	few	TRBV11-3	TGTGCCAGCAGCTCCCGTACTAGCGGGGGATCGACCGGGGAGCTGTTTTTT	CASSSRTSGGSTGELFF
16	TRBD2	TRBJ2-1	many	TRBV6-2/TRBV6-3	TGTGCCAGCAGTACCAGGACCGGACTAGTTTCCAATGAGCAGTTCTTC	CASSTRTGLVSNEQFF
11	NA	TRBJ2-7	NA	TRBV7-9	TGTGCCAGCAGCTTAGTGCGCGAGCAGTACTTC	CASSLVREQYF
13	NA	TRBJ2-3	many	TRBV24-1	TGTGCCACCAGGGGACACAGCACAGATACGCAGTATTTT	CATRGHSTDTQYF
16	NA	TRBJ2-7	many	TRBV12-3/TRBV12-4	TGTGCCAGCAGTTTAACCGGTGGCGGGTTTTTCTACGAGCAGTACTTC	CASSLTGGGFFYEQYF
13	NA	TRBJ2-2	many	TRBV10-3	TGTGCCATCAGTGCCGACGGACTCCGGGAGCTGTTTTTT	CAISADGLRELFF
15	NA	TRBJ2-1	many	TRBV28	TGTGCCAGCAGCCCGACAGGCCGAACCTACAATGAGCAGTTCTTC	CASSPTGRTYNEQFF
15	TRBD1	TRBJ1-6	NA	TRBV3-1	TGTGCCAGCAGCCGAACGGGACAGGGTAATTCACCCCTCCACTTT	CASSRTGQGNSPLHF
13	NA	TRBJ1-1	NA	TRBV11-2	TGTGCCAGCAGCACCGAAAGAGGAACTGAAGCTTTCTTT	CASSTERGTEAFF
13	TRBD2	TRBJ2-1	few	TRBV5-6	TGTGCCAGCAGTCAGACTAGCATCAATGAGCAGTTCTTC	CASSQTSINEQFF
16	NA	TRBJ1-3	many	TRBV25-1	TGTGCCAGCAGTGAATCCGGTGGGGGGACTGGAAACACCATATATTTT	CASSESGGGTGNTIYF
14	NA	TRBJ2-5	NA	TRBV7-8	TGTGCCAGCAGCTTAGGGTCGGGGAGGGAGACCCAGTACTTC	CASSLGSGRETQYF
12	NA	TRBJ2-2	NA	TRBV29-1	TGCAGCGTTGCGGGGAGCGCCGGGGAGCTGTTTTTT	CSVAGSAGELFF
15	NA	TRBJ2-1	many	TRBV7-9	TGTGCCAGCAGGGATCAAGACCTCCCGGGGAATGAGCAGTTCTTC	CASRDQDLPGNEQFF
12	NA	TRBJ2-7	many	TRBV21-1	TGTGCCAGCAGCAAAGGCGTACGGGAGCAGTACTTC	CASSKGVREQYF
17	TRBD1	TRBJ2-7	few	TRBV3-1	TGTGCCAGCAGCCCCGGGACAGGGAGGATAAGCTCCTACGAGCAGTACTTC	CASSPGTGRISSYEQYF
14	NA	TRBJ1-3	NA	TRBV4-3	TGCGCCAGCAGCCAAGTAGGGTCTGGAAACACCATATATTTT	CASSQVGSGNTIYF
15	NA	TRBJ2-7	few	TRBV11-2	TGTGCCAGCAGCTTACGATGGGACACCCGCTACGAGCAGTACTTC	CASSLRWDTRYEQYF
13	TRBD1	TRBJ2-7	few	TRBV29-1	TGCAGCGTTGAATCGGCAGGGGGCTACGAGCAGTACTTC	CSVESAGGYEQYF
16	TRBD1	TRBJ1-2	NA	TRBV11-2	TGTGCCAGCAGCCCCCGGACAGGGCCCGCTGGCTATGGCTACACCTTC	CASSPRTGPAGYGYTF
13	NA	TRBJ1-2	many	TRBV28	TGTGCCAGCAGGTTAACAGGGAATCATGGCTACACCTTC	CASRLTGNHGYTF
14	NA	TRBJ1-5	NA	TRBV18	TGTGCCAGCTCACCAGGCCAACCCAATCAGCCCCAGCATTTT	CASSPGQPNQPQHF
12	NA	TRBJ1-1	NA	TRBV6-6	TGTGCCAGCAGTTACTCGAAGACTGAAGCTTTCTTT	CASSYSKTEAFF
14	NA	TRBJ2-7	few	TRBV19	TGTGCCAGTAGCAGTACGGGACAAACCTACGAGCAGTACTTC	CASSSTGQTYEQYF
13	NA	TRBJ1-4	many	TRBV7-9	TGTGCCAGCAGCTTAGACCGCTATGAAAAACTGTTTTTT	CASSLDRYEKLFF
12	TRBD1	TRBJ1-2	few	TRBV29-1	TGCAGCGCCTTAGGACAGGACTATGGCTACACCTTC	CSALGQDYGYTF
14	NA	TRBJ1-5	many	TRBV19	TGTGCCAGTAGTAAGGACGGATTCAATCAGCCCCAGCATTTT	CASSKDGFNQPQHF
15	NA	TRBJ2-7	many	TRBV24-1	TGTGCCACCAGTAAGGGTCGGGACGGATCCTACGAGCAGTACTTC	CATSKGRDGSYEQYF
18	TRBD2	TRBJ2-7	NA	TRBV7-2	TGTGCCAGCAGCCGAACCCACCGCATAGCGGGGGGATGGGGAGAGCAGTACTTC	CASSRTHRIAGGWGEQYF